This T cell receptor (beta chain) is from a study of identical twins. Template switching added a universal primer binding site, and final cDNA carried unique molecular identifiers. From the 5' RACE reads, TCRdb called clonotypes with MiXCR, one entry per CDR3 protein. The table includes more than 1.5 million distinct CDR3 sequences, about 30% detected once. This clonotype appeared a few times. Its antigen is undetermined. This CDR3 comprises 14 residues. CDR1 and CDR2 from the germline V gene are DFQATT and SNEGSKA (reference sequence). V lost 5 bases to trimming and J lost 4 bases; unmatched junction nucleotides: 8. Whole-study results and caveats: For out-of-frame beta sequences, excess twin sharing was weaker. Reduced insertions were recorded for abundant cord blood beta clonotypes, with no such pattern in memory repertoires.

The V and J genes are TRBV20-1 and TRBJ2-3, with 8 bases lining up with TRBD2. What was sequenced was cord blood. The clonotype comes from a newborn girl in good health. The CDR3 loop reads CSAGTRGYADTQYF. CDR3 nucleotides: TGCAGTGCTGGGACTAGGGGCTACGCAGATACGCAGTATTTT.